A single sample is the source of the 16 T cell receptor beta chains below, sequenced in a study of beta chain features in type 1 diabetes. Regarding the study as a whole: TCRB CDR3s from Type 1 diabetes patients were moderately but significantly shorter in all four CD4+ subsets.

Expressed TCRB transcripts were sequenced after all isolated RNA was converted to cDNA. Sequencing was performed with immunoSEQ multiplex PCR; in TCRdb, only in-frame clones are kept and a portion is missing. The data show some 280,000 clones, roughly an eighth seen once. Antigens for these TCRs are unknown. Sequencing used naive CD4+ T cells from blood. All receptors derive from a man younger than 40 with type 1 diabetes.

This clone occurred a few times. The chain employs TRBV6-5 and TRBJ1-3; 9 bases fit TRBD1. V was pared by 6 bases and J by 3 bases, with 6 bases of the junction left unmatched. CDR3 length: 15 amino acids. Germline values: CDR1 MNHEY, CDR2 SVGAGI. CDR3 amino acids: CASREQGAGGNTIYF. CDR3 nucleotide sequence: TGTGCCAGCAGGGAACAGGGGGCAGGTGGAAACACCATATATTTT.

This clone came up a few times. The chain couples TRBV28 to TRBJ2-7; D unresolved. The CDR3 loop spans 14 amino acids. The V gene lost 5 bases and the J gene lost 2 bases, with 13 bases spanning the gap. In germline, CDR1 is MDHEN, CDR2 SYDVKM. The CDR3 DNA follows: TGTGCCAGCAGTCAGATAAGAGGCCCCTACGAGCAGTACTTC. It codes for CASSQIRGPYEQYF.

In this sample, this clone turned up a few times. This chain joins TRBV5-1 and TRBJ2-5; the D gene is possibly TRBD2 (6 bases). Trimming removed 5 bases from V and 5 bases from J, with 19 bases in between. CDR3 size: 15 residues. CDR1 and CDR2 (germline): SGHRS, YFSETQ. CDR3 nucleotides: TGCGCCAGCAGTTTCCGGCTGGGACTCGGGGAGACCCAGTACTTC. Translated, it gives CASSFRLGLGETQYF.

This clone came up a few times. The chain uses TRBV7-2 and TRBJ2-5; tentatively, D is TRBD2 (6 bases). The CDR3 contains 13 residues. CDR1 SGHTA and CDR2 FQGNSA come from the germline V gene. Trimming stripped 5 bases from V and 4 bases from J, with 11 bases between. CDR3 residues: CASSQTGVETQYF. CDR3 sequence (DNA): TGTGCCAGCAGCCAGACGGGAGTAGAGACCCAGTACTTC.

The genes are TRBV6-1 and TRBJ2-7, with TRBD1 identical over 8 bases. CDR3 size: 15 residues. The trim removed 3 bases at V and 0 bases at J, leaving 4 bases unmatched. CDR1 is MNHNS, CDR2 SASEGT, per germline. Here the CDR3 DNA reads TGTGCCAGCAGTGACCCGGGACAGGTCTCCTACGAGCAGTACTTC. This sequence encodes CASSDPGQVSYEQYF.

This rearrangement joins TRBV5-1 to TRBJ1-2; tentative D call: TRBD1 (6 bases). Per the germline V gene, CDR1 is SGHRS and CDR2 is YFSETQ. There are 12 residues in the CDR3. Trimming took 4 bases from V and 7 from J, leaving 11 bases between them. This chain's CDR3 is CASSDQGPGYTF. CDR3 nucleotide sequence: TGCGCCAGCAGCGACCAGGGGCCTGGCTACACCTTC.

The rearrangement uses TRBV4-2 and TRBJ2-5, with 9 positions matching TRBD2. Germline V gene lookup returns CDR1 LGHNA and CDR2 YNFKEQ. CDR3 length: 17 amino acids. The V segment lost 0 bases and the J segment 2 bases; nucleotides outside the gene matches: 7. In nucleotides, the CDR3 is TGTGCCAGCAGCCAAGACCCTGGCGGGAGGGAGCAAGAGACCCAGTACTTC. It yields the protein CASSQDPGGREQETQYF.

This clone was detected a few times. The chain has TRBV27 and TRBJ1-5; D uncertain. Germline CDR1 reads MNHEY; CDR2 reads SMNVEV (reference sequence). The V end was cut by 6 bases, the J end by 3 bases, with 9 bases between. CDR3 size: 13 residues. The CDR3 spells CASRRSDNQPQHF. The CDR3 DNA reads as TGTGCCAGCAGGAGAAGTGACAATCAGCCCCAGCATTTT.

V gene TRBV7-9 combines with J gene TRBJ1-5, with no clear D. Germline V lookup: CDR1 SEHNR, CDR2 FQNEAQ (reference sequence). V lost 4 bases and J 5 bases, leaving 9 bases between the germline ends. The CDR3 runs to 13 residues. As DNA, the CDR3 is TGTGCCAGCAGCTCCGGAGCGGATCAGCCCCAGCATTTT. This translates into CASSSGADQPQHF.

The gene calls are TRBV11-1 and TRBJ1-1; D unclear. Germline loops: CDR1 SGHAT, CDR2 FQDESV (reference sequence). This CDR3 is 14 amino acids long. V shed 2 bases and J shed 0 bases, with 7 bases lying between them. This chain's CDR3 is CASSLLGVNTEAFF. Here the CDR3 DNA reads TGTGCCAGCAGCTTACTCGGAGTGAACACTGAAGCTTTCTTT.

The chain joins TRBV9 to TRBJ2-2; 7 bases map to TRBD1. V trimming: 4 bases; J trimming: 5 bases; junction bases outside the gene matches: 20. The CDR3 has 19 residues. Germline V gene data show CDR1 as SGDLS and CDR2 as YYNGEE. CDR3: CASSLRSTQNPGQTGELFF. DNA of the CDR3: TGTGCCAGCAGCCTCCGATCGACTCAGAATCCGGGACAGACCGGGGAGCTGTTTTTT.

The CDR3 nucleotides are TGTGCCAGCAGCTGGACTAGCGGAGCCCTCAATGAGCAGTTCTTC. Translated, it gives CASSWTSGALNEQFF. The genes are TRBV7-9 and TRBJ2-1, with TRBD2 matching over 10 bases. V lost 4 bases to trimming and J lost 6 bases; unmatched junction nucleotides: 6. The CDR3 is 15 residues long. CDR1 is SEHNR, CDR2 FQNEAQ, per germline (reference sequence).

J is TRBJ2-4 and V is TRBV6-6, with a tentative D call TRBD1 (7 bases). CDR3 length equals 16 residues. Looked up from germline, CDR1 is MNHNY and CDR2 is SVGAGI (reference sequence). Trimming removed 3 bases at V and 7 bases at J, with 19 bases between. The CDR3 reads CASSYRDRAAGNIQYF. The CDR3 bases are TGTGCCAGCAGTTATCGCGACAGGGCCGCGGGGAACATTCAGTACTTC.

This sequence joins TRBV4-3 and TRBJ2-7; no clear D. V lost 0 bases and J 3 bases, leaving 9 bases between the germline ends. The CDR3 is 14 amino acids. CDR1 LGHNA and CDR2 YSLEER come from the germline V gene. CDR3 region: CASSQDRGSYEQYF. The CDR3 DNA is TGCGCCAGCAGCCAAGATCGCGGCAGCTACGAGCAGTACTTC.

The rearrangement uses TRBV11-1 and TRBJ2-5; TRBD2 is a possible D gene (5 bases). CDR3 length: 13 residues. CDR1 and CDR2 (germline): SGHAT, FQDESV (reference sequence). V lost 7 bases and J lost 5, with 14 bases in between. The CDR3 nucleotides read TGTGCCAGCACGGTAGCGATGGGGGAGACCCAGTACTTC. Protein product: CASTVAMGETQYF.

This clone has just a few counts. This sequence joins TRBV5-1 and TRBJ2-7; unclear D gene. CDR1 and CDR2 from the germline V gene are SGHRS and YFSETQ. Trimming stripped 0 bases from V and 0 bases from J, with 10 bases between. The CDR3 is 15 amino acids. The CDR3 loop reads CASSLVPVLSYEQYF. The CDR3, as DNA: TGCGCCAGCAGCTTGGTGCCAGTGCTCTCCTACGAGCAGTACTTC.